A selection of T cell receptor beta chains follows, all from one sample in a study of CXCR3-negative and CXCR3-positive naive CD8 T cells. For each CDR3 protein, TCRdb gives one entry from its re-call of the 5' RACE reads, without DNA. Its listing shows 120,000 to 150,000 distinct CDR3 sequences. The specimen sequenced was naive CXCR3+ CD8+ T cells from blood. All receptors derive from a human donor in good health. Some clones in this sample may be carry-over from other donors' samples. The CDR3 runs from the conserved cysteine through the conserved F or W.

J | V | CDR3
TRBJ2-1 | TRBV27 | CASNHGTSGYNEQFF
TRBJ1-5 | TRBV3-1 | CASSQDHADNQPQHF
TRBJ2-7 | TRBV19 | CASSWTSGYEQYF
TRBJ2-7 | TRBV12-3/TRBV12-4 | CASLNGQIPYEQYF
TRBJ2-7 | TRBV7-2 | CASSLIFYEQYF
TRBJ1-2 | TRBV29-1 | CSVEYWDGQGVPGYTF
TRBJ2-7 | TRBV20-1 | CSARDLGGSSYEQYF
TRBJ1-5 | TRBV15 | CATSRDLAEEGDQPQHF
TRBJ2-1 | TRBV28 | CASGGDRRLQEQFF
TRBJ1-2 | TRBV12-3/TRBV12-4 | CASSLSTIPDGYTF
TRBJ2-7 | TRBV12-3/TRBV12-4 | CASSALDGRFSYEQYF
TRBJ2-5 | TRBV4-3 | CASSQGHGQETQYF
TRBJ2-5 | TRBV9 | CASSASLTRRVETQYF
TRBJ2-7 | TRBV29-1 | CSVEDQQWDPYEQYF
TRBJ2-1 | TRBV6-2/TRBV6-3 | CASRYGSATSGEFF
TRBJ2-5 | TRBV12-3/TRBV12-4 | CASSPRGLQQETQYF
TRBJ1-1 | TRBV14 | CASSPPGANTEAFF
TRBJ1-5 | TRBV29-1 | CSVSDRGNNQPQHF
TRBJ2-1 | TRBV7-9 | CASSYGNVEQFF
TRBJ2-1 | TRBV5-1 | CASSPGQGGVNEQFF
TRBJ2-5 | TRBV6-6 | CASTRTSGSRKTQYF
TRBJ1-2 | TRBV7-2 | CASSPTGGAAGYTF
TRBJ2-7 | TRBV28 | CASRPAGRNYEQYF
TRBJ2-1 | TRBV11-2 | CASSSERGSYNEQFF
TRBJ2-7 | TRBV2 | CASSECVSYEQYF
TRBJ1-1 | TRBV6-2/TRBV6-3 | CASSSQGYGARTEAFF
TRBJ2-5 | TRBV29-1 | CSVTAPGQRGEETQYF
TRBJ2-7 | TRBV28 | CASNMGGYEQYF
TRBJ2-7 | TRBV20-1 | CSARDTSPSGMSYEQYF
TRBJ2-7 | TRBV28 | CASSLIVGGEQYF
TRBJ1-1 | TRBV7-2 | CASSEDRDTEAFF
TRBJ2-1 | TRBV20-1 | CSASGTLAGEGNEQFF
TRBJ1-5 | TRBV4-1 | CASSQDRTQPQHF
TRBJ1-5 | TRBV27 | CASSSDPWDQPQHF
TRBJ2-2 | TRBV14 | CASSQDLAHENTGELFF
TRBJ2-7 | TRBV7-9 | CASSLGQNYEQYF
TRBJ2-1 | TRBV5-4 | CASSTRQGENEQFF
TRBJ1-2 | TRBV7-2 | CASSPVLLGEIANYGYTF
TRBJ2-7 | TRBV19 | CASSIGGRGNEQYF
TRBJ1-6 | TRBV7-2 | CASSLRGYPSDNSPLHF
TRBJ1-2 | TRBV29-1 | CSVEDGRTGGKANYGYTF
TRBJ2-1 | TRBV15 | CATSRDPHAGGMAYNEQFF
TRBJ2-1 | TRBV13 | CASSFGGTANEQFF
TRBJ1-1 | TRBV7-9 | CASSLASGQGLNTEAFF
TRBJ2-1 | TRBV4-1 | CASSLSQGARNEQFF
TRBJ2-1 | TRBV7-6 | CASSQAEVVTSGSAEAYNEQFF
TRBJ1-2 | TRBV29-1 | CSVEEGQGAGYGYTF
TRBJ2-1 | TRBV29-1 | CSVDGLTESSYNEQFF
TRBJ1-6 | TRBV28 | CASLTGRLGNSPLHF
TRBJ1-1 | TRBV13 | CASSFNRAASAEAFF